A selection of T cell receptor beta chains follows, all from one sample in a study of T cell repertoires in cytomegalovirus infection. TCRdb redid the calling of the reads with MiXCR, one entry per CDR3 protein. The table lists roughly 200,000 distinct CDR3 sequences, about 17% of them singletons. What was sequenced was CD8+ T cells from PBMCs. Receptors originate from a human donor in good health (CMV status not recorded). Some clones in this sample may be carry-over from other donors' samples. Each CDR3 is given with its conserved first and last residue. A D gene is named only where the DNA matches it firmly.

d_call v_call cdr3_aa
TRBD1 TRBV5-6 CASSRWTGTLKNTEAFF
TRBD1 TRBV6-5 CASSWSNYEGQGHPATTNEKLFF
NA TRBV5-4 CASSLDSLGADF
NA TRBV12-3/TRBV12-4 CASSNLYTGELFF
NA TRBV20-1 CSASLFRTSANSPLHF
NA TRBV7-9 CASSQQGMAKNIQYF
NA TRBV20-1 CSADIAGRSYNEQFF
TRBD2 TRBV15 CATSSAFRTSGGEQFF
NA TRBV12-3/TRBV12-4 CASTMAGRSYNEQFF
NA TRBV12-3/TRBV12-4 CASSFEQEYSGNTIYF
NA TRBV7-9 CAERGSTDTQYF
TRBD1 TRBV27 CASSLWAGGRAEAFF
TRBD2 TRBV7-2 CASTLAGGLSYEQYF
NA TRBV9 CASSPQEGGTEAFF
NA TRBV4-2 CASSQEVGNQPQHF
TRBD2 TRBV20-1 CSASSSGTGTDTQYF
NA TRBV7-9 CASRSRDGDEQYF
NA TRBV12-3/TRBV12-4 CASSSSDSVSNYGYTF
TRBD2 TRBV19 CASSPPGGGHTQYF
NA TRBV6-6 CASSWTFTDTQYF
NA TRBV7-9 CASSLDFGVNEQYF
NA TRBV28 CASSLSRFWQYEAFF
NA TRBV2 CASSEGGFMNTEAFF
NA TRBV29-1 CSVGPVGTGYTF
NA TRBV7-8 CASSRGGTLAKNIQYF
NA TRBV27 CASMSNYGYTF
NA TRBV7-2 CASSQEWGRNTEAFF
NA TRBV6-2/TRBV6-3 CASSYSGAPDTQYF
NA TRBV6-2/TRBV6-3 CASSYSGTEDVYSNQPQHF
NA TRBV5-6 CVSSPFGNEQFF